This T cell receptor (beta chain) was identified in a study of T cell responses to AZD1222 COVID-19 vaccine. The germline CDR1 and CDR2 sequences are SGHVS and FNYEAQ. Between the trimmed V and J ends, which lost 5 bases and 7 bases, there was a span of 13 bases. The CDR3 is made up of 13 amino acids. Sequenced by immunoSEQ multiplex PCR; TCRdb stores in-frame clones only, minus some. This table holds under 95,000 clones, roughly 90% found once. Concerning this clone: Its antigen is not known.

Points from the study as a whole: Recipients of AZD1222 seropositive at baseline numbered only 6 or 7. Donors were mostly white British, more females; clonal diversity possibly underestimated.

V usage is TRBV7-6 and J usage is TRBJ2-3, with D possibly TRBD1 on 6 matching bases. The sequencing used peripheral blood, collected on day 0 of AZD1222 vaccination. The receptor was derived from an adult in good health. Written as DNA, the CDR3 is TGTGCCAGCAGCCCTCAGGGGTTATATACGCAGTATTTT. Protein: CASSPQGLYTQYF.